The rows below give T cell receptor beta chains drawn from one sample of a study of T cell clonotyping in hematopoietic cell transplantation. Data came from immunoSEQ multiplex PCR; TCRdb stores just in-frame clones and leaves some out. This table has under 9,500 clones, over 75% appearing once. The sample here was peripheral blood mononuclear cells, taken 180 days after allogeneic stem cell transplant. The receptor source for this set is a female patient in her fifties who had an allogeneic stem cell transplant from a related donor, so the T cells may come from the graft donor. Some clones in this sample may be carry-over from other donors' samples. The CDR3 runs from the conserved cysteine through the conserved F or W. A D gene is named only where the DNA matches it firmly. Some rows mark clone size as missing; the rest say once, few, many or name a class of expanded clone.

j_gene | abundance | d_gene | v_gene | CDR3aa | CDR3nt
TRBJ1-3 | - | - | TRBV28 | CATARYNTIYF | TGTGCCACCGCGAGGTACAACACCATATATTTT
TRBJ2-5 | - | - | TRBV29-1 | CSVERWEETQYF | TGCAGCGTTGAGCGGTGGGAAGAGACCCAGTACTTC
TRBJ2-7 | - | TRBD1 | TRBV5-4 | CASSPGQGSEQYF | TGTGCCAGCAGCCCGGGACAGGGGAGCGAGCAGTACTTC
TRBJ1-6 | - | - | TRBV6-6 | CASTPGLQSPLHF | TGTGCCAGCACTCCCGGTCTGCAATCACCCCTCCACTTT
TRBJ1-1 | once | - | TRBV11-1 | CASSQEWTENTEAFF | TGTGCCAGCAGCCAGGAGTGGACAGAGAACACTGAAGCTTTCTTT
TRBJ2-3 | - | - | TRBV10-3 | CAISATDTQYF | TGTGCCATCAGTGCGACAGATACGCAGTATTTT
TRBJ2-1 | - | - | TRBV15 | CATSRVWEQGEQFF | TGTGCCACCAGCAGAGTATGGGAGCAGGGCGAGCAGTTCTTC
TRBJ2-1 | - | TRBD1 | TRBV9 | CASSVDRDRGYNEQFF | TGTGCCAGCAGCGTAGATAGGGACAGGGGTTACAATGAGCAGTTCTTC
TRBJ2-3 | - | - | TRBV19 | CASNPHPDTQYF | TGTGCCAGTAATCCGCACCCAGATACGCAGTATTTT
TRBJ1-2 | medium-sized | - | TRBV5-4 | CASSLLGDYGYTF | TGTGCCAGCAGTCTCTTGGGAGACTATGGCTACACCTTC
TRBJ1-2 | - | - | TRBV4-3 | CASSLGQNYGYTF | TGCGCCAGCAGCCTTGGACAGAACTATGGCTACACCTTC
TRBJ2-3 | - | - | TRBV30 | CAWSDGGPTDTQYF | TGTGCCTGGAGTGATGGAGGGCCCACGGATACGCAGTATTTT
TRBJ2-7 | - | - | TRBV6-5 | CASSTPSYEQYF | TGTGCCAGTTCGACCCCATCCTACGAGCAGTACTTC
TRBJ1-3 | - | TRBD1 | TRBV5-1 | CASSFGQGAVGNTIYF | TGCGCCAGCAGCTTCGGACAGGGGGCTGTCGGAAACACCATATATTTT